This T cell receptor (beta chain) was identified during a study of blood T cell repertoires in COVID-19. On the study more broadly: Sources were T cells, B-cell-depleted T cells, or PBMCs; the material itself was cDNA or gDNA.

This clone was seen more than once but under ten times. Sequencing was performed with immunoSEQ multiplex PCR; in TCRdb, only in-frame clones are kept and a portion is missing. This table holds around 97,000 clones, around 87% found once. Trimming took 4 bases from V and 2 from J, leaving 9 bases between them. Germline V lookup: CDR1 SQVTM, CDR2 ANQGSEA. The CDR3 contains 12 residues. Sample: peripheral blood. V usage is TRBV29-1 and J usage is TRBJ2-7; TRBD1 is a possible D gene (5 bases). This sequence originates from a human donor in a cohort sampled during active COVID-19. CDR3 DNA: TGCAGCGTTGGACAGACGGCCTACGAGCAGTACTTC. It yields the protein CSVGQTAYEQYF.